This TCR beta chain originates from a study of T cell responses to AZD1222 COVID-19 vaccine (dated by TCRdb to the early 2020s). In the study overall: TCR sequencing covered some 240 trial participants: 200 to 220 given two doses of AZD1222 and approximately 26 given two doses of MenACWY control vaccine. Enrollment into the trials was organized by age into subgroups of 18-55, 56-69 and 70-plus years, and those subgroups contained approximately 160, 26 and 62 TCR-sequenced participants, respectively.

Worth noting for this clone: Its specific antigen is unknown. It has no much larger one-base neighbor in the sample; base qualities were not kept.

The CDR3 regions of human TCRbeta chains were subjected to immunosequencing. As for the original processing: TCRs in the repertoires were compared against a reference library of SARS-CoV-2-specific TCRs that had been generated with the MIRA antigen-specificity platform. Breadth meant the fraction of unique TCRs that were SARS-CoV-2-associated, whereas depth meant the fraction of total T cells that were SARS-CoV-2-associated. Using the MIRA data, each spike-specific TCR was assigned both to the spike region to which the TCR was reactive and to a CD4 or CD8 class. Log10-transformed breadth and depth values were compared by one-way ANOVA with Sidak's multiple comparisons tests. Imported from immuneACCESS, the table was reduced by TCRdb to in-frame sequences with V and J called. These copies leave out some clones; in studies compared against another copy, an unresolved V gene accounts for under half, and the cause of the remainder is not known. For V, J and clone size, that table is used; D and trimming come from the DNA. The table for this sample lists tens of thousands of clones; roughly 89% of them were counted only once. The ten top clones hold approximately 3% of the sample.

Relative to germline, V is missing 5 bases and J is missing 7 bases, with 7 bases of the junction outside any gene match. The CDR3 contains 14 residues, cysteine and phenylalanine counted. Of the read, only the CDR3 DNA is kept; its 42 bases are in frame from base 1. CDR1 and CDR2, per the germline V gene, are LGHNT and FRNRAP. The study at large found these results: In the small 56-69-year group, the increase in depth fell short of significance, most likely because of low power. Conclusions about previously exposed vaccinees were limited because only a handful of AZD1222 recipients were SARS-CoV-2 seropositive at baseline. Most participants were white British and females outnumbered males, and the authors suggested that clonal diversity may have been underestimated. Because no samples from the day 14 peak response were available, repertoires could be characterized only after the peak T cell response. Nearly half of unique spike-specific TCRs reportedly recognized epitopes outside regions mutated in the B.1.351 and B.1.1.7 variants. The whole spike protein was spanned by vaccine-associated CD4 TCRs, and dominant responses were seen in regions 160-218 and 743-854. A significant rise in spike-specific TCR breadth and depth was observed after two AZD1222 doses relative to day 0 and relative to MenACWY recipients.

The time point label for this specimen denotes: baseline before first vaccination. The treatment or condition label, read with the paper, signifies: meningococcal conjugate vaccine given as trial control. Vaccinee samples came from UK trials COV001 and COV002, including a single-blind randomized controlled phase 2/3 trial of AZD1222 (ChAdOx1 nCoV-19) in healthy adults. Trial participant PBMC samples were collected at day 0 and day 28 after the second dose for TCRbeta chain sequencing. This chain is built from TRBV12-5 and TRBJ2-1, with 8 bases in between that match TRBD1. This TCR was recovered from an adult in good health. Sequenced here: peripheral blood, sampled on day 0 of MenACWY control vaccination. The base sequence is TGTGCTAGTGGTCCATGGGACAGGAGGAATGAGCAGTTCTTC. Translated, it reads CASGPWDRRNEQFF.